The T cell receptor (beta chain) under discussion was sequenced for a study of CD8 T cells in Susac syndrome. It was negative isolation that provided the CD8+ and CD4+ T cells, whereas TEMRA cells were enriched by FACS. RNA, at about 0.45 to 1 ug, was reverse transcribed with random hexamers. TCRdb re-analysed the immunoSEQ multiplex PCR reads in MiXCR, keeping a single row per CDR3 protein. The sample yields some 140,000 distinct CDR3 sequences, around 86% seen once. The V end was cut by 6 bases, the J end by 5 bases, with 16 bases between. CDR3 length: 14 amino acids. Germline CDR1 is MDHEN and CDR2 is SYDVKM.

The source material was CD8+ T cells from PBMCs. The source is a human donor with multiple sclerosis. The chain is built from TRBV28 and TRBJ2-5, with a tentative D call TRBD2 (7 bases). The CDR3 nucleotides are TGTGCCAGCAGCCTAGGGGGGGCTGGGGAGACCCAGTACTTC. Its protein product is CASSLGGAGETQYF.